This T cell receptor (beta chain) was captured by sequencing in a study of blood T cell repertoires in COVID-19 (dated by TCRdb to 2019 to 2021). Turning to the overall study: Samples covering the acute and convalescent phases of COVID-19 were provided by collaborators in the United States, Italy and Spain. The material from the prospective study consisted of cDNA or gDNA derived from T cells, B-cell-depleted T cells, or PBMCs. Subjects who had been exposed to COVID-19, were actively infected with it, or had recovered from it provided the deeply sampled blood TCRbeta repertoires that made up the dataset. A freely available public database, intended as a resource for researchers studying the immune response to SARS-CoV-2, is where the repertoires were released. Samples were obtained from the ongoing ImmuneRACE study (first 160 participants) and from over a thousand subjects provided by 6 global collaborators. Sample metadata almost always included a de-identified subject ID, COVID-19 status, age in years and sex. HLA class I and class II types, where available, came from metadata supplied by the sample provider rather than from assay-based typing. Study-wide findings and limitations: Clinical and demographic metadata were provided uncurated, with the amount varying by source and participant.

The immunoSEQ Assay, a bias-controlled multiplex PCR, was used to amplify TCRbeta CDR3 regions from genomic DNA. Processing in the source paper ran as follows. The number of nucleated cells in each sample was estimated from the amplification of reference gene primers within the assay. To quantify the absolute abundance of each unique TCRbeta CDR3 rearrangement, sequence reads were collapsed and filtered. For each sample, productive Simpson clonality was calculated as the square root of Simpson's diversity index across productive rearrangements. The table was pulled from immuneACCESS by TCRdb, which kept in-frame rearrangements only. Such tables lose some clones; where checked, under half of the loss comes from unresolved V genes, and the rest has no known cause. That table furnishes V, J and clone size, whereas the DNA furnished D and trimming. The sample data list fewer than 200,000 clones, and approximately 80% of these were observed just once. Clones ranked in the top ten supply roughly 12% of the sample.

In Seattle, one collaborating source enrolled patients while the infection was active and tracked those patients longitudinally over the course of disease. Collaborating institutions collected whole blood in K2EDTA tubes following their own protocols. For TCRbeta analysis, collaborators shipped samples as frozen whole blood, isolated PBMCs, or DNA extracted from either of those sample types. Trimming removed 3 bases from V and 0 bases from J, leaving 8 bases between the germline ends. The CDR3 covers 13 residues, taking in both the cysteine and the phenylalanine. Only the CDR3 portion is preserved as DNA: 39 bases, with reading frame beginning at the first base. In the germline V gene (reference sequence), CDR1 corresponds to GTSNPN and CDR2 to SVGIG. This clone has only a few counts. Its antigen is not yet known. No much larger clonotype is one base removed from it; base qualities were not supplied.

What was sequenced was peripheral blood. The rearranged chain carries TRBV30 and TRBJ1-1; tentative D gene TRBD1, with 5 bases matching. The clonotype originates from a woman aged 80 or over with COVID-19, enrolled during active disease. The encoded CDR3 is CAWRRQLNTEAFF. The DNA reads TGTGCCTGGAGGAGACAGCTGAACACTGAAGCTTTCTTT.